This TCR beta chain originates from a study of blood T cell repertoires in COVID-19 (dated by TCRdb to the early 2020s). Some background on the complete study: Samples covering the acute and convalescent phases of COVID-19 were provided by collaborators in the United States, Italy and Spain. The material from the prospective study consisted of cDNA or gDNA derived from T cells, B-cell-depleted T cells, or PBMCs. Deeply sampled blood TCRbeta repertoires from subjects exposed to, actively infected with, or recovered from COVID-19 were included in the dataset. The repertoires were released in a freely available public database meant as a resource for research on the immune response to SARS-CoV-2. Samples came from the ongoing ImmuneRACE study (first 160 participants) plus 1,254 subjects from 6 global collaborators. A de-identified subject ID, COVID-19 status, age in years and sex were almost always included in the sample metadata. Where available, HLA class I and class II types were obtained from metadata supplied by the sample provider rather than from assay-based typing. Findings and caveats that apply to the study as a whole: Clinical and demographic metadata were provided uncurated, with the amount varying by source and participant.

Whole blood was collected in K2EDTA tubes by collaborating institutions according to the institutions' own protocols. Collaborator samples were shipped for TCRbeta analysis as frozen whole blood, isolated PBMCs, or DNA extracted from either sample type. TCRbeta CDR3 regions were amplified from genomic DNA by means of the immunoSEQ Assay, a bias-controlled multiplex PCR. Regarding the original processing steps: Nucleated cell counts per sample were estimated from amplification of reference gene primers within the assay. Sequence reads were collapsed and filtered to measure the absolute abundance of every unique TCRbeta CDR3 rearrangement. Productive Simpson clonality was computed per sample as the square root of Simpson's diversity index over productive rearrangements. TCRdb obtained this table from immuneACCESS and retained in-frame rearrangements with V and J assigned. These tables miss some clones; where compared with another copy, unresolved V genes account for less than half of the shortfall, and the remainder is unexplained. V and J calls and clone size are copied from that table; D and trimming were computed from the DNA. This sample has under 30,000 clones in its table, and roughly 83% of those were observed once. The top ten hold 9% to 10% of the sample.

With respect to this clone: This clone's antigen is unknown. Base qualities are not at hand, and no much larger clone is one base apart.

Trimmed from V: 5 bases; trimmed from J: 2 bases; junction bases lacking a gene match: 6. From cysteine to phenylalanine, the CDR3 is 15 amino acids long. The only DNA kept is the CDR3, 45 bases in frame from the first base. From the germline V gene, CDR1 is SGHVS and CDR2 is FNYEAQ. This receptor was identified in a man older than 75 with active COVID-19. Material: peripheral blood. The sequence is built from TRBV7-6 and TRBJ2-3; TRBD2 lines up with 8 middle nucleotides. CDR3 loop: CASSAGLEFTDTQYF. The sequenced DNA: TGTGCCAGCAGCGCGGGACTAGAGTTCACAGATACGCAGTATTTT.